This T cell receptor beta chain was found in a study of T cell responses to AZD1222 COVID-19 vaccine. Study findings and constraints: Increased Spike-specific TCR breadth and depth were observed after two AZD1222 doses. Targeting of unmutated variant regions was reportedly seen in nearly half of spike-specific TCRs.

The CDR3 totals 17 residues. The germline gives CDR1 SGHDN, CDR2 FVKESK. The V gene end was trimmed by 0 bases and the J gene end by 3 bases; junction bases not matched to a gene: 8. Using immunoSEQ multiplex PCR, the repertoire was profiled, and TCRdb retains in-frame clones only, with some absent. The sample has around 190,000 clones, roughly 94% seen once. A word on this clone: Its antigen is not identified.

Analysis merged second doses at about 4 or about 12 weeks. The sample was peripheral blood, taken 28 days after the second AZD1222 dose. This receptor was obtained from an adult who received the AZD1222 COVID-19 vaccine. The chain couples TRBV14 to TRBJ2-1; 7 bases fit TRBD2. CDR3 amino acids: CASSQDGQAGYYNEQFF. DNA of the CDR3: TGTGCCAGCAGCCAAGATGGGCAAGCGGGATACTACAATGAGCAGTTCTTC.